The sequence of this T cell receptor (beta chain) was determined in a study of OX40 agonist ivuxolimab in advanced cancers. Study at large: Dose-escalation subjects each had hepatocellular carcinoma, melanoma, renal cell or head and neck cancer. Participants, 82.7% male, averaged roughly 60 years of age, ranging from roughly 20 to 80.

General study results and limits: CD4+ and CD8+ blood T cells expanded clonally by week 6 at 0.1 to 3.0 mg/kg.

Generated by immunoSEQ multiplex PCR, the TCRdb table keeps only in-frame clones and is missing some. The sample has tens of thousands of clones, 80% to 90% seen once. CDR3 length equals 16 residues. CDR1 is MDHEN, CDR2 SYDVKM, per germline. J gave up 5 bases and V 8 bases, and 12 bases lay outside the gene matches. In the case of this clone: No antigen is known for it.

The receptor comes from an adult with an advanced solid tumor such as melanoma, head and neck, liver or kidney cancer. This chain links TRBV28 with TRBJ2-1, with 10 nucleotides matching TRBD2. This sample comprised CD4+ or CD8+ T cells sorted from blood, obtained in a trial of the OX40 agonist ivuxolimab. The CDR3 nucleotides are TGTGCCAGCGGGGCGGCTAGCGGGGGAATTAACAATGAGCAGTTCTTC. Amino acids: CASGAASGGINNEQFF.